The 26 T cell receptor beta chains below come from one sample, sequenced in a study of T cells in Graves' hyperthyroidism and ophthalmopathy. The source material, RNA transcripts, was used to amplify TCR beta CDR3 regions. The HTBI primer set was used in a first-round RT-PCR of the TCR CDR3. Using its own MiXCR run on the multiplex PCR reads, TCRdb lists one record per CDR3 protein. The data contain 650,000 to 700,000 distinct CDR3 sequences, 15% to 20% of them singletons. The sample was blood. These TCRs come from a man in his fifties with Graves' hyperthyroidism.

This clonotype occurred a few times. The chain couples TRBV5-1 to TRBJ2-2; 15 nucleotides agree with TRBD2. V trimming: 0 bases; J trimming: 4 bases; junction bases outside the gene matches: 10. CDR1 SGHRS and CDR2 YFSETQ come from the germline V gene. The CDR3 has 20 amino acids. The CDR3 region is CASSLGAPGLAGGGTGELFF. The CDR3 DNA reads TGCGCCAGCAGCTTGGGAGCACCGGGACTAGCGGGAGGTGGCACCGGGGAGCTGTTTTTT.

This clonotype came up many times. The chain employs TRBV6-5 and TRBJ1-6, with a weak D call TRBD1 (6 bases). The CDR3 covers 14 residues. Trimming removed 2 bases at V and 10 bases at J, with 12 bases between. In germline, CDR1 is MNHEY, CDR2 SVGAGI. The CDR3: CASSYVGGRSPLHF. CDR3 nucleotide sequence: TGTGCCAGCAGTTACGTGGGGGGCCGGTCACCCCTCCACTTT.

This chain links TRBV10-3 with TRBJ2-1, with D possibly matching TRBD1 (5 bases). The germline V gene has CDR1 ENHRY and CDR2 SYGVKD. This CDR3 has 17 residues. Trimming took 2 bases from V and 1 from J, leaving 15 bases between them. The CDR3 nucleotides read TGTGCCATCAGTGAGGTGGGAATGGGGCAATCCTACAATGAGCAGTTCTTC. This sequence encodes CAISEVGMGQSYNEQFF.

This clonotype was recorded a few times. V is TRBV7-9 and J is TRBJ2-7; D might be TRBD1 or TRBD2, each matching 5 bases. Between the trimmed V and J ends, which lost 7 bases and 6 bases, there was a span of 10 bases. CDR3 length: 11 residues. The germline CDR1 and CDR2 sequences are SEHNR and FQNEAQ (reference sequence). CDR3 loop: CASTRGSEQYF. The DNA of the CDR3 is TGTGCCAGCACCCGGGGCTCCGAGCAGTACTTC.

This clonotype appeared many times. V is TRBV28 and J is TRBJ1-1; D gene unclear. CDR3 length equals 15 residues. Trimming left V 5 bases short and J 3 bases short, with 16 bases between. Germline CDR1 and CDR2: MDHEN and SYDVKM. The CDR3 reads CASSPGDGSDTEAFF. In DNA form, the CDR3 reads TGTGCCAGCAGTCCCGGGGATGGGTCGGACACTGAAGCTTTCTTT. The variable domain in full, with the rest retrieved from reference TRBV28 and TRBJ1-1, is DVKVTQSSRYLVKRTGEKVFLECVQDMDHENMFWYRQDPGLGLRLIYFSYDVKMKEKGDIPEGYSVSREKKERFSLILESASTNQTSMYLCASSPGDGSDTEAFFGQGTRLTVV.

This clonotype was recorded at least ten times. The chain employs TRBV6-6 and TRBJ2-1; 12 bases line up with TRBD2. The germline V gene encodes CDR1 MNHNY and CDR2 SVGAGI (reference sequence). With V trimmed by 0 bases and J by 9 bases, 9 bases remained unmatched. The length of the CDR3 is 17 residues. The CDR3 DNA follows: TGTGCCAGCAGTTACTCGATAAGGACTAGCGGGATGGTTGAGCAGTTCTTC. It yields the protein CASSYSIRTSGMVEQFF.

In its sample, this clonotype was seen many times. The chain employs TRBV12-3 or TRBV12-4 and TRBJ2-6; D gene ambiguous. V was cut by 2 bases and J by 0 bases, with 8 bases left in between. The CDR3 is made up of 16 amino acids. In DNA form, the CDR3 reads TGTGCCAGCAGTTTAATAAGAAGCTCTGGGGCCAACGTCCTGACTTTC. Amino acid sequence: CASSLIRSSGANVLTF.

This chain uses TRBV5-1 with TRBJ2-6; D may be TRBD2 (7 bases). The length of the CDR3 is 16 residues. Germline V gene sequence: CDR1 SGHRS, CDR2 YFSETQ. V shed 1 base and J shed 4 bases, with 12 bases lying between them. CDR3 nucleotide sequence: TGCGCCAGCAGCTTGTTCGGGGGGCAAGGGGCCAACGTCCTGACTTTC. This encodes CASSLFGGQGANVLTF.

This clonotype has only a few counts. V and J are TRBV5-8 and TRBJ1-5; D not resolved. CDR3 size: 15 residues. V lost 4 bases and J 3 bases, leaving 14 bases between the germline ends. The V gene's germline CDR1 is SGHTS and CDR2 YDEGEE. The CDR3 nucleotides read TGTGCCAGCAGCGCGCTCCAGGTCCCCAATCAGCCCCAGCATTTT. Encoded protein: CASSALQVPNQPQHF.

This clonotype was observed many times. The chain combines TRBV2 with TRBJ2-5, with TRBD2 identical over 12 bases. CDR1 and CDR2 (germline): SNHLY, FYNNEI. The length of the CDR3 is 14 residues. V gave up 6 bases and J gave up 2 bases; unmatched junction bases: 1. The CDR3 here is CASRGTSGQETQYF. Written as DNA, the CDR3 is TGTGCCAGCAGGGGGACTAGCGGGCAAGAGACCCAGTACTTC.

The table lists this clonotype with a few counts. The gene calls are TRBV24-1 and TRBJ2-1, with D perhaps matching TRBD2 (5 bases). The germline V and J ends were trimmed by 2 bases and 2 bases, with 12 bases remaining between them. From germline, CDR1 is KGHDR and CDR2 SFDVKD. The CDR3 runs to 16 residues. In nucleotides, the CDR3 is TGTGCCACCAGTGATTCTTGGGGAGTTGCCTACAATGAGCAGTTCTTC. Protein product: CATSDSWGVAYNEQFF.

This clonotype was found many times. J is TRBJ1-1 and V is TRBV30; no clear D. Trimming shortened V by 0 bases and J by 4 bases, and 6 bases separated the two germline ends. Germline CDR1 is GTSNPN and CDR2 is SVGIG (reference sequence). The CDR3 is 12 amino acids. DNA of the CDR3: TGTGCCTGGAGTGTACCGGGCACTGAAGCTTTCTTT. It is translated as CAWSVPGTEAFF.

This clonotype turned up a few times. The chain has TRBV20-1 and TRBJ2-3; 7 bases agree with TRBD2. CDR1 is DFQATT, CDR2 SNEGSKA, per germline (reference sequence). After removal of 6 bases from V and 4 bases from J, the junction contained 7 bases not matched to a gene. This CDR3 is built from 13 residues. The CDR3: CSARREKPDTQYF. The CDR3 region has the DNA TGCAGTGCGAGGCGGGAGAAGCCAGATACGCAGTATTTT.

There are many counts of this clonotype. The chain has TRBV13 and TRBJ1-1; 8 bases line up with TRBD1. The CDR3 extends over 15 amino acids. The J segment lost 1 base and the V segment lost 5 bases, leaving 6 bases of the junction unmatched. CDR1 and CDR2 (germline): PRHDT, FYEKMQ (reference sequence). This CDR3 reads CASSPSGQANTEAFF. As DNA, the CDR3 is TGTGCCAGCAGCCCCTCGGGACAGGCGAACACTGAAGCTTTCTTT.

V usage is TRBV20-1 and J usage is TRBJ2-1, with D maybe TRBD2 (7 bases). CDR1 is DFQATT and CDR2 is SNEGSKA in the germline V gene (reference sequence). V was trimmed by 6 bases and J by 0 bases, leaving 33 bases between them. The CDR3 is 21 residues long. The CDR3 region has the DNA TGCAGTGCACCCCCGGTCGGGGGGCGCGATAGTCGGATCGGCTCCTACAATGAGCAGTTCTTC. This gives the protein CSAPPVGGRDSRIGSYNEQFF.

On this clonotype itself: A much more abundant neighbour one base away suggests this may be a read error. V is TRBV6-2 or TRBV6-3 and J is TRBJ1-1; 8 nucleotides line up with TRBD1. Looked up from germline, CDR1 is MNHEY and CDR2 is SVGEGT. The CDR3 has 13 amino acids. The CDR3 loop is CANSYSGQVGAFF. The CDR3 coding sequence is TGTGCCAACAGTTACTCGGGACAGGTTGGAGCTTTCTTT.

This clonotype showed up just a few times. The chain joins TRBV10-3 to TRBJ2-1; D not certain. The V end lost 10 bases, the J end lost 6 bases, and 13 bases lay between the germline ends. The CDR3 has 12 amino acids. From germline, CDR1 is ENHRY and CDR2 SYGVKD. CDR3 sequence reads: CATGALLNEQFF. The CDR3 nucleotides read TGTGCCACCGGAGCCCTTCTCAATGAGCAGTTCTTC.

This clonotype occurred many times. The CDR3 region has the DNA TGTGCCAGCAGTCCTCCCCTAGCGGGGACCACAGATACGCAGTATTTT. Amino acids: CASSPPLAGTTDTQYF. This sequence joins TRBV12-3 or TRBV12-4 and TRBJ2-3; 9 nucleotides match TRBD2. The length of the CDR3 is 16 residues. Trimming cost V 5 bases and J 2 bases; bases outside gene matches: 8.

This clonotype occurred many times. One end of the junction does not line up with germline, which may come from a read error. V and J are TRBV12-3 or TRBV12-4 and TRBJ1-1, with D unresolved. The CDR3 sequence is 13 residues long. CDR3 region: CASTLRRDTEAFF. The CDR3, as DNA: TGTGCCAGCACTTTAAGACGGGACACTGAAGCTTTCTTT.

This sequence joins TRBV28 and TRBJ1-5; TRBD1 agrees at 9 bases. Germline V CDR1 and CDR2: MDHEN, SYDVKM. This CDR3 has 15 residues. V shed 5 bases and J 5 bases; nucleotides not matched to a gene: 7. The CDR3, as DNA: TGTGCCAGCAGTCCGACAGGGGGAACATATCAGCCCCAGCATTTT. Encoded protein: CASSPTGGTYQPQHF.

In this sample, this clonotype turned up many times. The CDR3, as DNA: TGTGCCAGCAGCATCAGTGGGGGGGGAAAAACCGGGGAGCTGTTTTTT. It specifies CASSISGGGKTGELFF. The V gene is TRBV7-2, the J gene TRBJ2-2; 7 bases are shared with TRBD2. The CDR3 covers 16 residues. Germline loops: CDR1 SGHTA, CDR2 FQGNSA. Losses at the gene ends were 5 bases for V and 5 bases for J; bases not matched to a gene: 11.

This clonotype was detected ten times or more. V and J are TRBV12-3 or TRBV12-4 and TRBJ1-1; D is ambiguous. This CDR3 is 13 amino acids long. The ends were cut back, 8 bases at V and 0 bases at J, with 10 bases in the middle. CDR3 nucleotide sequence: TGTGCCAGCTTATTACTCATGAACACTGAAGCTTTCTTT. It is translated as CASLLLMNTEAFF.

The chain employs TRBV28 and TRBJ1-4, with 7 bases aligning to TRBD1. Germline trimming cut 3 bases from V and 5 bases from J; bases unmatched to any gene: 6. The CDR3 extends over 15 amino acids. From germline, CDR1 is MDHEN and CDR2 SYDVKM. The CDR3 nucleotides are TGTGCCAGCAGTTTGACAGGGTATAGGAATGAAAAACTGTTTTTT. Amino acids: CASSLTGYRNEKLFF.

This clonotype was seen ten or more times. The J gene is TRBJ1-6, the V gene TRBV20-1; the D gene is possibly TRBD1 (6 bases). The CDR3 covers 15 residues. The V and J ends lost 0 bases and 5 bases respectively, with 11 bases between them. CDR1 is DFQATT and CDR2 is SNEGSKA in the germline V gene (reference sequence). In DNA, the CDR3 is TGCAGTGCTAGAGATAGGACAGCTGATAATTCACCCCTCCACTTT. Its protein is CSARDRTADNSPLHF.

This clonotype was picked up many times. The CDR3 loop reads CASSGRENTEAFF. The CDR3 DNA follows: TGTGCCAGCAGTGGACGGGAAAACACTGAAGCTTTCTTT. This chain joins TRBV28 and TRBJ1-1, with D hard to call. Looked up from germline, CDR1 is MDHEN and CDR2 is SYDVKM. Trimming removed 5 bases from V and 2 bases from J, with 9 bases in between. This CDR3 spans 13 amino acids.

This clonotype was picked up many times. The CDR3 region is CASSQGLAGVGEQFF. CDR3 bases: TGTGCCAGCAGCCAAGGACTAGCGGGAGTGGGTGAGCAGTTCTTC. V gene TRBV3-1 combines with J gene TRBJ2-1, with 12 bases aligning to TRBD2. Germline CDR1 LGHDT, CDR2 YNNKEL (reference sequence). The CDR3 sequence is 15 residues long. V was pared by 1 base and J by 9 bases, with 4 bases of the junction left unmatched.